This section outlines one T cell receptor beta chain sequence together with its context. The target antigen is unknown. Germline lookup yields CDR1 SNHLY and CDR2 FYNNEI. The CDR3 loop spans 14 amino acids. The V end was cut by 2 bases, the J end by 7 bases, with 13 bases between. The data originate from a study of T cells in Graves' hyperthyroidism and ophthalmopathy. Points from the study as a whole: A model of 13 V-J features distinguished ophthalmopathy from stable hyperthyroidism. In the blood, most expanded thyroid clonotypes above 0.001 appeared as well.

Reasons for excluding patients were uncontrolled infection, other autoimmune disease, pregnancy or lactation. Amplification of TCR beta CDR3 regions used RNA as the template. In the first-round RT-PCR of the TCR CDR3, the HTBI primer set was used. One entry per CDR3 protein results from TCRdb running MiXCR on the multiplex PCR reads. The sample gives about 360,000 distinct CDR3 sequences, 20% to 25% of which show up once; over 70% is in the top ten. Input material: blood. The chain links TRBV2 to TRBJ2-3, with D uncertain. The receptor was isolated from a man aged 45-60 years with Graves' hyperthyroidism. The CDR3 nucleotides read TGTGCCAGCAGTGAATTTAGGGCGCGAAATACGCAGTATTTT. This encodes CASSEFRARNTQYF.